Below, 5 T cell receptor beta chains from the same sample are listed, as sequenced in a study of blood T cell repertoires in COVID-19. TCRdb's copy holds only in-frame clones and misses some; the assay was immunoSEQ multiplex PCR. Of about 52,000 clones in the sample, 81% were seen once. The sequencing input was peripheral blood. The receptors here all came from a woman aged 80 or over with COVID-19, enrolled during active disease.

The chain joins TRBV4-1 to TRBJ1-1; D is perhaps TRBD1 (6 bases). The CDR3 contains 17 residues. Germline V gene data show CDR1 as MGHRA and CDR2 as YSYEKL. V lost 1 base to trimming and J lost 0 bases, with 15 bases between them. DNA of the CDR3: TGCGCCAGCAGCCAAGCGGGGACCGGGACACTGAACACTGAAGCTTTCTTT. It encodes CASSQAGTGTLNTEAFF.

V gene TRBV7-8 combines with J gene TRBJ2-4; TRBD2 matches 7 bases. The CDR3 has 16 amino acids. J gave up 6 bases and V 7 bases, and 15 bases lay outside the gene matches. Germline CDR1 SGHVS, CDR2 FQNEAQ. The CDR3 here is CASTPRPTTSSNIQYF. The CDR3 coding sequence is TGTGCCAGCACCCCCCGGCCGACGACTAGCTCAAACATTCAGTACTTC.

CDR3 residues: CAWRQGAHAEQFF. CDR3 nucleotide sequence: TGTGCCTGGAGACAGGGGGCGCATGCTGAGCAGTTCTTC. The chain recombines TRBV30 with TRBJ2-1, with TRBD1 matching 9 bases. V was pared by 3 bases and J by 9 bases, with 6 bases of the junction left unmatched. Germline V gene sequence: CDR1 GTSNPN, CDR2 SVGIG (reference sequence). The CDR3 runs 13 residues. Supplemented by reference TRBV30 and TRBJ2-1, the full variable domain reads SQTIHQWPATLVQPVGSPLSLECTVEGTSNPNLYWYRQAAGRGLQLLFYSVGIGQISSEVPQNLSASRPQDRQFILSSKKLLLSDSGFYLCAWRQGAHAEQFFGPGTRLTVL.

The V gene is TRBV10-3, the J gene TRBJ2-4; D is possibly TRBD1 (5 bases). The CDR3 length is 14 residues. Germline CDR1 reads ENHRY; CDR2 reads SYGVKD. Trimming took off 5 bases at V and 3 bases at J, with 11 bases between the two ends. The CDR3 sequence: CAISTGQGKNIQYF. The CDR3 DNA is TGTGCCATCAGTACCGGGCAGGGCAAAAACATTCAGTACTTC.

V is TRBV21-1 and J is TRBJ2-2; the table's TRBD1 call for D was not verified on the DNA. TRBV21-1 is a recognized pseudogene. The CDR3 totals 16 residues. For the CDR3, the DNA is TGTGCCAGCGTTTCCAGGGAAGCTTGGGACACCGGGGAGCTGTTTTTT. Protein sequence: CASVSREAWDTGELFF.